This T cell receptor beta chain was retrieved from a study of T cells after yellow fever vaccination. Overall study results and limits: Clonotypes appearing in both CD4 and CD8 compartments existed, and their share was small.

TCRdb independently ran MiXCR on the 5' RACE reads; one entry per CDR3 protein. The sample consists of about 500,000 distinct CDR3 sequences, about a sixth of them appearing once. This CDR3 is 13 amino acids long. Germline V gene sequence: CDR1 MGHRA, CDR2 YSYEKL. V gave up 4 bases and J gave up 3 bases, with 7 bases separating them. This clonotype was counted only a few times. Its matching antigen is unknown. Sequencing used PBMCs, obtained 4 to 6 days after the first yellow fever vaccination. This receptor was identified in a man between 18 and 35 years old who received the YFV17D yellow fever vaccine. The V gene is TRBV4-1, the J gene TRBJ2-1; D is unresolved. The CDR3 DNA sequence: TGCGCCAGCAGCCGAGGAAACTACAATGAGCAGTTCTTC. Encoded protein: CASSRGNYNEQFF.